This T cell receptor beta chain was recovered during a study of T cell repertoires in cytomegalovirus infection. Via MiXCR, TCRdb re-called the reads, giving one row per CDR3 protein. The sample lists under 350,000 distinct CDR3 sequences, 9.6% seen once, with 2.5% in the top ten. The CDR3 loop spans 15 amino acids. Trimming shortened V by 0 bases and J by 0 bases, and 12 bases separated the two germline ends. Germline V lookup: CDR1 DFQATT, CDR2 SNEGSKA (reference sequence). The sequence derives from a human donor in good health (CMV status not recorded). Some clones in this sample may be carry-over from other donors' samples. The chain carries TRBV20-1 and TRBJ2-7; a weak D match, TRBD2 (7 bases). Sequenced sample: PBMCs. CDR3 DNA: TGCAGTGCTAGAGATGGGCGGGGGCCCTCCTACGAGCAGTACTTC. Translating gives CSARDGRGPSYEQYF.